This T cell receptor beta chain originates from a study of radiotherapy plus CTLA-4 blockade in lung cancer. Study at large: Among patients, around 19% showed objective responses, and approximately 31% had disease control.

From germline, CDR1 is SGHRS and CDR2 YFSETQ. CDR3 length: 14 residues. J lost 0 bases, V lost 7 bases, and 2 bases had no gene match. Focal radiation plus CTLA-4 blockade with ipilimumab was given to patients with chemo-refractory metastatic non-small-cell lung cancer. Concerning this clone itself: Its antigen is as yet unknown.

General study points: Clones derived from tumor TCRs expanded in blood after radiotherapy plus ipilimumab. Response was reportedly best predicted by early blood T cell clone dynamics, with interferon-beta.

The method was immunoSEQ multiplex PCR; TCRdb's version includes in-frame clones alone and lacks a portion of them. The top ten hold less than 20% of the sample, which has around 44,000 clones, approximately 86% seen once. Sequenced here: peripheral blood, sampled from a patient treated with radiotherapy plus ipilimumab. The V call is TRBV5-1, the J call TRBJ2-2; 8 bases are shared with TRBD1. The receptor was derived from a human donor with non-small cell lung cancer that progressed on radiotherapy plus ipilimumab. Some clones in this sample may be carry-over from other donors' samples. The CDR3 sequence: CASAGQANTGELFF. CDR3 coding DNA: TGCGCCAGCGCGGGACAGGCGAACACCGGGGAGCTGTTTTTT.